Each of the 21 T cell receptor beta chains below was sequenced from the same sample in a study of blood T cell repertoires in COVID-19 (dated by TCRdb to the early 2020s). Library prep was done by the immunoSEQ multiplex PCR assay. The immuneACCESS repertoire file appears here via TCRdb, limited to in-frame rearrangements. These files lack a portion of the clones; in checked studies, under half of the deficit traces to unresolved V genes, and the cause of the others is not known. Within this sample are 55,000 to 80,000 clones, with more than 65% of them counted one time only. The top ten constitute just over 20% of the sample. Material: peripheral blood. These TCRs come from a woman aged 80 or over with active or convalescent COVID-19.

As to this clone: Additional DNA sequences in this sample encode the identical CDR3. The CDR3: CASSRQTGGTEAFF. CDR3 in DNA: TGTGCCAGCTCACGCCAAACAGGGGGAACTGAAGCTTTCTTT. V gene TRBV18 combines with J gene TRBJ1-1; 8 bases align to TRBD1. CDR3 length equals 14 residues. From germline, CDR1 is KGHSH and CDR2 LQKENI. The trim removed 4 bases at V and 5 bases at J, leaving 6 bases unmatched.

The rearrangement links TRBV5-6 to TRBJ1-2; 8 bases map to TRBD1. This CDR3 contains 15 residues. The germline V gene has CDR1 SGHDT and CDR2 YYEEEE. V dropped 4 bases and J dropped 4; count of bases not matched to a gene: 9. For the CDR3, the DNA is TGTGCCAGCAGCAGAAGACAGGGGTCCTTCTATGGCTACACCTTC. This sequence encodes CASSRRQGSFYGYTF.

The genes are TRBV5-1 and TRBJ2-7; 9 bases align to TRBD1. Germline loops: CDR1 SGHRS, CDR2 YFSETQ. The CDR3 length is 15 residues. The ends lost 3 bases at V and 6 bases at J; junction bases unmatched: 10. The CDR3 spells CASSSLGTGTGEQYF. CDR3 sequence (DNA): TGCGCCAGCAGCTCGCTCGGGACAGGGACGGGCGAGCAGTACTTC.

The rearrangement joins TRBV11-2 to TRBJ1-3; TRBD1 might be the D (5 bases). The CDR3 has 16 residues. Trimming left V 0 bases short and J 2 bases short, with 11 bases between. Germline V gene sequence: CDR1 SGHAT, CDR2 FQNNGV. CDR3 protein: CASSLDRGGPGNTIYF. CDR3 nucleotides: TGTGCCAGCAGCTTAGATCGGGGGGGTCCTGGAAACACCATATATTTT.

The chain uses TRBV5-1 and TRBJ1-1; 9 bases fit TRBD1. Germline loops: CDR1 SGHRS, CDR2 YFSETQ. This CDR3 has 16 residues. V lost 6 bases and J lost 4; bases outside the gene matches: 13. The CDR3 region is CASTPGQGIMVTEAFF. In DNA, the CDR3 is TGCGCCAGCACCCCGGGACAGGGTATAATGGTCACTGAAGCTTTCTTT.

This chain uses TRBV6-1 with TRBJ2-3; D might be TRBD2 (6 bases). V lost 3 bases and J 2 bases, leaving 12 bases between the germline ends. The CDR3 runs 15 residues. CDR1 and CDR2 from the germline V gene are MNHNS and SASEGT. CDR3 residues: CASSEWRGSTDTQYF. The CDR3 DNA reads TGTGCCAGCAGTGAGTGGCGGGGCTCCACAGATACGCAGTATTTT.

This clone came up once. The chain couples TRBV10-2 to TRBJ2-5, with 11 bases identical to TRBD1. This CDR3 spans 16 amino acids. The V and J ends lost 2 bases and 1 base, in that order; junction bases with no gene match: 3. Per the germline V gene, CDR1 is WSHSY and CDR2 is SAAADI. CDR3 nucleotide sequence: TGCGCCAGCAGTGAGGTTGGGACAGGGGGCCAAGAGACCCAGTACTTC. It translates to CASSEVGTGGQETQYF.

The chain uses TRBV15 and TRBJ2-5, with 10 bases that match TRBD2. The CDR3 has 18 residues. In germline, CDR1 is LNHNV, CDR2 YYDKDF (reference sequence). Trimming took 1 base from V and 1 from J; bases not matched to a gene: 9. CDR3 in amino acids: CATSRGTIAGGSQETQYF. The DNA of the CDR3 is TGTGCCACCAGCAGAGGGACCATAGCGGGGGGTAGCCAAGAGACCCAGTACTTC.

This clone was recorded a few times. The chain is built from TRBV28 and TRBJ1-3; maybe TRBD1 (6 bases). Deletions cut 6 bases from V and 1 base from J, with 13 bases between. Germline CDR1 reads MDHEN; CDR2 reads SYDVKM. This CDR3 has 15 residues. Written as DNA, the CDR3 is TGTGCCAGCAGAATAACAGGGTTGTCTGGAAACACCATATATTTT. This codes for CASRITGLSGNTIYF.

This clone showed up just a few times. The rearrangement links TRBV5-6 to TRBJ1-2; a weak D match, TRBD1 (6 bases). The CDR3 covers 15 residues. V lost 0 bases to trimming and J lost 2 bases, with 11 bases between them. Per germline, CDR1 SGHDT and CDR2 YYEEEE. The CDR3: CASSLVTGWNYGYTF. DNA of the CDR3: TGTGCCAGCAGCTTGGTGACAGGCTGGAACTATGGCTACACCTTC.

The chain links TRBV5-6 to TRBJ1-1; perhaps TRBD1 as D (5 bases). The CDR3 runs to 14 residues. Trimming took off 0 bases at V and 6 bases at J, with 12 bases between the two ends. Germline CDR1 is SGHDT and CDR2 is YYEEEE. As DNA, the CDR3 is TGTGCCAGCAGCTTGGGTTACGGGGACTCTGAAGCTTTCTTT. It yields the protein CASSLGYGDSEAFF.

This chain links TRBV13 with TRBJ1-6; D remains ambiguous. Trimming removed 1 base at V and 9 bases at J, with 13 bases between. The CDR3 contains 15 residues. Germline values: CDR1 PRHDT, CDR2 FYEKMQ (reference sequence). The CDR3 DNA sequence: TGTGCCAGCAGCTTAGTTCGGGGTTTGGGTTCACCCCTCCACTTT. Translating it yields CASSLVRGLGSPLHF. Drawing the rest from reference TRBV13 and TRBJ1-6, the complete variable domain is AAGVIQSPRHLIKEKRETATLKCYPIPRHDTVYWYQQGPGQDPQFLISFYEKMQSDKGSIPDRFSAQQFSDYHSELNMSSLELGDSALYFCASSLVRGLGSPLHFGNGTRLTVT.

CDR3 bases: TGTGCCAGCAGCGGACAGGGGAAGGGAGGAAACAATGAGCAGTTCTTC. Amino acids: CASSGQGKGGNNEQFF. This chain joins TRBV9 and TRBJ2-1, with 8 nucleotides matching TRBD1. Germline V CDR1 and CDR2: SGDLS, YYNGEE. This CDR3 is built from 16 residues. Trimming cost V 3 bases and J 5 bases; bases outside gene matches: 10.

J is TRBJ1-2 and V is TRBV7-9; D remains unclear. This CDR3 has 14 residues. Trimming removed 2 bases from V and 4 bases from J, with 11 bases in between. CDR1 and CDR2 from the germline V gene are SEHNR and FQNEAQ (reference sequence). CDR3 sequence: CASSLFGKPYGYTF. The CDR3 bases are TGTGCCAGCAGCTTATTTGGCAAACCCTATGGCTACACCTTC.

This chain uses TRBV6-5 with TRBJ2-1; D uncertain. Deletions cut 6 bases from V and 4 bases from J, with 10 bases between. Germline V gene data show CDR1 as MNHEY and CDR2 as SVGAGI. CDR3 length: 13 residues. CDR3 loop: CASRLDWYNEQFF. The DNA for the CDR3 is TGTGCCAGCAGGCTCGACTGGTACAATGAGCAGTTCTTC.

This chain links TRBV12-3 or TRBV12-4 with TRBJ1-4; D uncertain. CDR3 size: 12 residues. The V and J ends lost 1 base and 14 bases respectively, with 11 bases between them. The CDR3 DNA follows: TGTGCCAGCAGTTTAGATATCTCAGGCCTGTTTTTT. This translates into CASSLDISGLFF.

This clone was observed many times. The chain uses TRBV5-1 and TRBJ1-5; 7 bases match TRBD1. The trim removed 4 bases at V and 7 bases at J, leaving 11 bases unmatched. The length of the CDR3 is 15 residues. CDR1 SGHRS and CDR2 YFSETQ come from the germline V gene. CDR3 DNA sequence: TGCGCCAGCAGCCTCTCTGGGACAGAGGAACAGCCCCAGCATTTT. This encodes CASSLSGTEEQPQHF.

V usage is TRBV5-4 and J usage is TRBJ1-2; TRBD1 matches at 8 bases. J gave up 8 bases and V 4 bases, and 7 bases lay outside the gene matches. Looked up from germline, CDR1 is SGHNT and CDR2 is YYREEE (reference sequence). This CDR3 comprises 13 residues. Written as DNA, the CDR3 is TGTGCCAGCAGCCCGGACAGGGAAAGGGGCTACACCTTC. The encoded protein is CASSPDRERGYTF.

The J gene is TRBJ2-1, the V gene TRBV27, with a weak D call TRBD2 (6 bases). Deletions cut 5 bases from V and 4 bases from J, with 21 bases between. Germline V gene lookup returns CDR1 MNHEY and CDR2 SMNVEV (reference sequence). The CDR3 extends over 17 amino acids. The CDR3 spells CASSQRARTGVYNEQFF. The CDR3 DNA reads TGTGCCAGCAGTCAGCGGGCGAGGACGGGGGTTTACAATGAGCAGTTCTTC.

The chain recombines TRBV7-8 with TRBJ2-3; 8 positions agree with TRBD2. The CDR3 consists of 16 residues. From germline, CDR1 is SGHVS and CDR2 FQNEAQ. Germline trimming cut 5 bases from V and 2 bases from J; bases unmatched to any gene: 9. DNA of the CDR3: TGTGCCAGCAGCCTAAGGACTAGCCGATCCACAGATACGCAGTATTTT. Its translation: CASSLRTSRSTDTQYF.

The chain has TRBV7-2 and TRBJ1-1; perhaps TRBD1 as D (5 bases). The CDR3 sequence is 13 residues long. Per germline, CDR1 SGHTA and CDR2 FQGNSA. Trimming cost V 5 bases and J 1 base, with 8 bases left between them. CDR3 region: CASSTDTNTEAFF. The CDR3 bases are TGTGCCAGCAGCACGGACACGAACACTGAAGCTTTCTTT.